The entry below gives a single T cell receptor (beta chain) sequence along with its context. Losses at the gene ends were 1 base for V and 8 bases for J; bases not matched to a gene: 15. CDR1 is SGHRS, CDR2 YFSETQ, per germline. CDR3 length: 17 amino acids. The data derive from a study of control samples from healthy donors and cancer patients. Sequencing used immunoSEQ multiplex PCR; TCRdb keeps in-frame clones, though not all of them. There are 65,000 to 90,000 clones in the sample; 94% occur only once, and over 2.5% lies in the top ten. The chain combines TRBV5-1 with TRBJ2-1; the match to TRBD1 covers 7 bases. This clonotype originated in a woman younger than 45 in good health. The source material was blood. CDR3 bases: TGCGCCAGCAGCTTGAGACCGGACAGGCCCCTTGGGGATGAGCAGTTCTTC. Amino acids: CASSLRPDRPLGDEQFF.